This T cell receptor (beta chain) was identified in a study of shared clonotypes between healthy human individuals. Study-level findings and limits: A handful of donors showed sharing of approximately 5% of naive CD4 clonotypes.

Sequencing was at deep level. Each subset's genomic DNA was shared equally among a number of immunoSEQ plates. TCRdb's table, derived via immunoSEQ multiplex PCR, lists solely in-frame clones and lacks some. The data contain around 2,000,000 clones, over 85% of them singletons. This clone was found many times. Antigen unknown. V was clipped by 2 bases and J by 4 bases, with 17 bases between them. The CDR3 totals 15 residues. Looked up from germline, CDR1 is GTSNPN and CDR2 is SVGIG (reference sequence). Naive CD4+ cells were CD45RA-selected; the remaining cells were memory. This TCR was sampled from a young man in good health. The sequenced material came from naive CD4+ T cells sorted from blood. Noted subset: CD45RA+ positively selected. The chain employs TRBV30 and TRBJ1-1; D not resolved. The CDR3 nucleotides are TGTGCCTGGAGTCAATGGCCGACGTATGTCACTGAAGCTTTCTTT. Translation: CAWSQWPTYVTEAFF.